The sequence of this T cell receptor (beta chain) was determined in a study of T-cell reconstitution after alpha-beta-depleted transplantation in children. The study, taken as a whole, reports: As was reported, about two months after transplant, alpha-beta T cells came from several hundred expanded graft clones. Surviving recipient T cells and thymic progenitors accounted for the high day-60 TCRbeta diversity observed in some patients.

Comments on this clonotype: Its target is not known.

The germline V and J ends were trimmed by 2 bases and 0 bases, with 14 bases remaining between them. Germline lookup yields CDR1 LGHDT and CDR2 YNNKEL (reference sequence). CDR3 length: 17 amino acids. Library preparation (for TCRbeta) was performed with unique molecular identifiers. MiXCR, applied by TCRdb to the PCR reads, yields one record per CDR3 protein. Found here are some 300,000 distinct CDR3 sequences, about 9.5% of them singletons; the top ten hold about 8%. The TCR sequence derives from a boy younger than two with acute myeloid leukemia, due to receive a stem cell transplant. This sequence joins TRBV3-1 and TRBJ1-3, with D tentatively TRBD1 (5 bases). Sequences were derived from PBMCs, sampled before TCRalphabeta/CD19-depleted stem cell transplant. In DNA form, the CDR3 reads TGTGCCAGCAGCCAATATACACCGGGACTCTCTGGAAACACCATATATTTT. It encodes CASSQYTPGLSGNTIYF.